A single sample is the source of the 32 T cell receptor beta chains below, sequenced in a study of blood T cells in healthy people across ages. The authors ran a second PCR of about 7 to 11 cycles using a sample-barcoded 5' primer and a J-beta primer mix. TCRdb recomputed calls from the 5' RACE reads with MiXCR, one row per CDR3 protein. The sample contains 600,000 or so distinct CDR3 sequences, around 48% of which appear only once. Specimen: blood. These receptors were taken from a man older than 75 in good health.

This clonotype was recorded a few times. The chain uses TRBV29-1 and TRBJ2-1; D not resolved. Trimming left V 6 bases short and J 4 bases short, with 19 bases between. Per the germline V gene, CDR1 is SQVTM and CDR2 is ANQGSEA. There are 15 residues in the CDR3. This CDR3 is CSVLRLPAVYNEQFF. CDR3 in DNA: TGCAGCGTCCTCCGGCTCCCCGCTGTTTACAATGAGCAGTTCTTC.

The chain uses TRBV20-1 and TRBJ2-3; tentatively, D is TRBD1 (6 bases). The CDR3 spans 15 residues. V lost 7 bases and J 2 bases, leaving 19 bases between the germline ends. Germline CDR1 DFQATT, CDR2 SNEGSKA (reference sequence). CDR3 nucleotides: TGCAGTGTCCCCCTGACAGGATCCTACACAGATACGCAGTATTTT. Amino acid sequence: CSVPLTGSYTDTQYF.

This clonotype was seen more than once but under ten times. The rearrangement uses TRBV9 and TRBJ2-1, with D hard to call. The CDR3 has 14 amino acids. Trimming pared 3 bases from V and 3 bases from J, leaving 10 bases between. Germline lookup yields CDR1 SGDLS and CDR2 YYNGEE. CDR3 bases: TGTGCCAGCAGCGCAGGACGGAGCTACAATGAGCAGTTCTTC. Translated, it gives CASSAGRSYNEQFF.

The chain recombines TRBV7-2 with TRBJ1-5; weak D call: TRBD1 (6 bases). CDR1 SGHTA and CDR2 FQGNSA come from the germline V gene. Trimming shortened V by 8 bases and J by 4 bases, and 12 bases separated the two germline ends. The CDR3 consists of 13 residues. CDR3 nucleotide sequence: TGTGCCAGCCTGGACAGCCCAAATCAGCCCCAGCATTTT. Encoded protein: CASLDSPNQPQHF.

The chain is built from TRBV5-5 and TRBJ2-3, with 7 bases fitting TRBD2. Per germline, CDR1 SGHKS and CDR2 YYEKEE (reference sequence). This CDR3 comprises 16 residues. V dropped 0 bases and J dropped 1; count of bases not matched to a gene: 5. The CDR3 DNA follows: TGTGCCAGCAGCTTGGTGGTAAGCGGGGGCACAGATACGCAGTATTTT. Translated: CASSLVVSGGTDTQYF.

Note on this clonotype: A much bigger clone sits one base away, suggesting this may be a read error. V is TRBV5-5 and J is TRBJ2-1; D gene unclear. This CDR3 spans 12 amino acids. The germline CDR1 and CDR2 sequences are SGHKS and YYEKEE (reference sequence). The ends were cut back, 4 bases at V and 6 bases at J, with 8 bases in the middle. CDR3 nucleotides: TGTGCCAGCAGCCCCAGAGCCAATGAGCAGTTCTTC. This codes for CASSPRANEQFF. The variable domain in full, completed from reference TRBV5-5 and TRBJ2-1, reads DAGVTQSPTHLIKTRGQQVTLRCSPISGHKSVSWYQQVLGQGPQFIFQYYEKEERGRGNFPDRFSARQFPNYSSELNVNALLLGDSALYLCASSPRANEQFFGPGTRLTVL.

As concerns this clonotype: The junction and the germline gene differ at one end; a read error may be behind it. The chain links TRBV28 to TRBJ2-3; 10 nucleotides agree with TRBD2. CDR3 length: 16 residues. CDR1 is MDHEN, CDR2 SYDVKM, per germline. The CDR3 DNA is TGTGCCGGCAGTTTAATAGGACTAGCGGTAGGAGATACGCAGTATTTT. This sequence encodes CAGSLIGLAVGDTQYF.

The rearrangement uses TRBV27 and TRBJ2-1; D might be TRBD1 (6 bases). Germline-derived CDR1 and CDR2 are MNHEY and SMNVEV (reference sequence). Trimming pared 6 bases from V and 12 bases from J, leaving 12 bases between. The CDR3 runs 11 residues. For the CDR3, the DNA is TGTGCCAGCAGGGTGGGGGCTCGGCAGTTCTTC. This codes for CASRVGARQFF.

The chain links TRBV15 to TRBJ1-2, with 7 bases aligning to TRBD1. The germline CDR1 and CDR2 sequences are LNHNV and YYDKDF (reference sequence). The CDR3 extends over 16 amino acids. V was clipped by 1 base and J by 2 bases; unmatched bases: 7. CDR3: CATSRGDVQGNYGYTF. The CDR3 coding sequence is TGTGCCACCAGCAGAGGAGACGTACAGGGGAACTATGGCTACACCTTC.

Notes on this clonotype: Being one base from a much bigger clone, this may be a read error. CDR3 loop: CSVEAGPSTDTQYF. Written as DNA, the CDR3 is TGCAGCGTTGAGGCCGGTCCTAGCACAGATACGCAGTATTTT. The V call is TRBV29-1, the J call TRBJ2-3; the D is unclear. Germline CDR1 and CDR2: SQVTM and ANQGSEA. The CDR3 has 14 residues. V was cut by 3 bases and J by 0 bases, with 10 bases left in between.

This chain links TRBV30 with TRBJ2-3; 11 bases agree with TRBD1. V lost 3 bases and J lost 1; bases outside the gene matches: 6. CDR3 length: 16 residues. CDR1 and CDR2 from the germline V gene are GTSNPN and SVGIG (reference sequence). This CDR3 is CAWSPDRGHGTDTQYF. The CDR3 DNA is TGTGCCTGGAGCCCGGACAGGGGGCATGGCACAGATACGCAGTATTTT.

The chain carries TRBV20-1 and TRBJ1-5; TRBD1 aligns across 7 bases. With 4 bases clipped from V and 7 bases from J, the junction kept 10 bases outside the gene matches. The CDR3 loop spans 14 amino acids. Germline assignment: CDR1 DFQATT and CDR2 SNEGSKA (reference sequence). The CDR3 sequence is CSANLEQGWQPQHF. DNA of the CDR3: TGCAGTGCTAATCTTGAACAGGGGTGGCAGCCCCAGCATTTT.

V usage is TRBV7-2 and J usage is TRBJ1-2, with D perhaps TRBD1 (5 bases). This CDR3 has 15 amino acids. V was trimmed by 5 bases and J by 4 bases, leaving 17 bases between them. Germline values: CDR1 SGHTA, CDR2 FQGNSA. This CDR3 is CASSAADTRAYGYTF. Written as DNA, the CDR3 is TGTGCCAGCAGCGCAGCGGACACAAGGGCCTATGGCTACACCTTC.

The table lists this clonotype with a few counts. The chain employs TRBV28 and TRBJ2-3; 10 bases align to TRBD2. The length of the CDR3 is 13 residues. The germline V gene has CDR1 MDHEN and CDR2 SYDVKM. The J segment lost 14 bases and the V segment lost 5 bases, leaving 10 bases of the junction unmatched. The CDR3 region is CASSPPASGSPYF. CDR3 coding DNA: TGTGCCAGCAGTCCGCCCGCTAGCGGGAGTCCGTATTTT. The whole variable domain, filled in from reference TRBV28 and TRBJ2-3, reads DVKVTQSSRYLVKRTGEKVFLECVQDMDHENMFWYRQDPGLGLRLIYFSYDVKMKEKGDIPEGYSVSREKKERFSLILESASTNQTSMYLCASSPPASGSPYFGPGTRLTVL.

The rearrangement joins TRBV20-1 to TRBJ1-6; D gene ambiguous. In germline, CDR1 is DFQATT, CDR2 SNEGSKA (reference sequence). V was shortened by 1 base and J by 1 base, with 8 bases between the two germline ends. The CDR3 consists of 15 residues. The CDR3 region has the DNA TGCAGTGCTAGAGCTGCGGGGTCCTATAATTCACCCCTCCACTTT. Translating it yields CSARAAGSYNSPLHF.

This clonotype was recorded a few times. This sequence joins TRBV4-2 and TRBJ2-7; tentatively, D is TRBD2 (6 bases). The V and J ends lost 3 bases and 3 bases respectively, with 15 bases between them. This CDR3 contains 15 residues. Germline CDR1 is LGHNA and CDR2 is YNFKEQ. CDR3 amino acids: CASSQGTPGNYEQYF. CDR3 sequence (DNA): TGTGCCAGCAGCCAGGGGACTCCAGGGAACTACGAGCAGTACTTC.

This clonotype was recorded many times. This chain joins TRBV29-1 and TRBJ2-7; 10 bases line up with TRBD1. This CDR3 region has 13 residues. Germline V gene data show CDR1 as SQVTM and CDR2 as ANQGSEA. The V and J ends lost 1 base and 4 bases, in that order; junction bases with no gene match: 1. The CDR3 region is CSVEAGQGYEQYF. Written as DNA, the CDR3 is TGCAGCGTTGAAGCGGGACAGGGGTACGAGCAGTACTTC.

The sample holds a few counts of this clonotype. The CDR3 reads CASRTRQNTGELFF. The CDR3 nucleotides are TGTGCCAGCAGAACCCGACAGAACACCGGGGAGCTGTTTTTT. The chain combines TRBV6-6 with TRBJ2-2, with D unresolved. V was pared by 6 bases and J by 1 base, with 9 bases between. CDR1 is MNHNY and CDR2 is SVGAGI in the germline V gene (reference sequence). The CDR3 totals 14 residues.

The J gene is TRBJ1-1, the V gene TRBV4-1; tentatively, D is TRBD1 (5 bases). This CDR3 contains 16 residues. The germline V and J ends were trimmed by 0 bases and 3 bases, with 14 bases remaining between them. Per germline, CDR1 MGHRA and CDR2 YSYEKL. Here the CDR3 reads CASSQEGTRRDTEAFF. DNA for the CDR3: TGCGCCAGCAGCCAAGAGGGGACCCGACGGGACACTGAAGCTTTCTTT.

The chain is built from TRBV20-1 and TRBJ2-7; D may match TRBD1 or TRBD2 (7 bases each). The germline V and J ends were trimmed by 3 bases and 2 bases, with 23 bases remaining between them. The V gene's germline CDR1 is DFQATT and CDR2 SNEGSKA (reference sequence). The CDR3 totals 17 residues. The CDR3 DNA reads as TGCAGTGCTAGTCACAGGGGAGGGCATGGAAAAACCTACGAGCAGTACTTC. Protein: CSASHRGGHGKTYEQYF.

V usage is TRBV21-1 and J usage is TRBJ2-1; the table gives TRBD2 as D, unverified against the DNA. TRBV21-1 is labeled a pseudogene. The CDR3 is 17 residues long. CDR3 sequence: CASSRSRLAGAYNEQFF. The CDR3 DNA reads as TGTGCCAGCAGCAGGTCCAGACTAGCGGGAGCCTACAATGAGCAGTTCTTC.

This clonotype has just a few counts. The chain employs TRBV7-9 and TRBJ2-7, with 7 bases lining up with TRBD1. V lost 5 bases to trimming and J lost 7 bases; unmatched junction nucleotides: 5. The CDR3 loop spans 12 amino acids. CDR1 is SEHNR, CDR2 FQNEAQ, per germline (reference sequence). CDR3 DNA: TGTGCCAGCAGCCGACAGGGTTGGGAGCAGTACTTC. Translating it yields CASSRQGWEQYF.

The chain has TRBV20-1 and TRBJ1-5; D might be TRBD1 (6 bases). CDR3 length equals 17 residues. CDR1 is DFQATT, CDR2 SNEGSKA, per germline (reference sequence). The ends were cut back, 3 bases at V and 1 base at J, with 19 bases in the middle. The CDR3 is CSASVGQGRGSNQPQHF. The CDR3 DNA sequence: TGCAGTGCTAGCGTCGGGCAGGGGCGCGGGAGCAATCAGCCCCAGCATTTT.

The rearrangement joins TRBV20-1 to TRBJ2-3, with 7 nucleotides matching TRBD1. The V gene's germline CDR1 is DFQATT and CDR2 SNEGSKA (reference sequence). V gave up 6 bases and J gave up 1 base; unmatched junction bases: 22. This CDR3 spans 19 amino acids. The CDR3 nucleotides read TGCAGTGCCCGCGCCACCCCGGGACAGCGAATCATAGGCACAGATACGCAGTATTTT. Translating it yields CSARATPGQRIIGTDTQYF.

This clonotype was recorded a few times. The genes are TRBV6-2 or TRBV6-3 and TRBJ2-7; 9 nucleotides line up with TRBD1. The V segment lost 6 bases and the J segment 3 bases; nucleotides outside the gene matches: 15. The V gene's germline CDR1 is MNHEY and CDR2 SVGEGT. The CDR3 length is 17 residues. In DNA form, the CDR3 reads TGTGCCAGCAGCCACAAGACCCCCGGGACAGGGCGCTACGAGCAGTACTTC. Translating gives CASSHKTPGTGRYEQYF.

This clonotype was detected only a few times. The V gene is TRBV20-1, the J gene TRBJ2-3; 11 nucleotides line up with TRBD2. V was clipped by 0 bases and J by 4 bases; unmatched bases: 9. The germline CDR1 and CDR2 sequences are DFQATT and SNEGSKA (reference sequence). The CDR3 extends over 17 amino acids. The CDR3 is CSARDPTSGSLSDTQYF. In nucleotides, the CDR3 is TGCAGTGCTAGAGATCCCACTAGCGGGAGCCTCTCAGATACGCAGTATTTT.

In this sample, this clonotype turned up many times. V gene TRBV29-1 combines with J gene TRBJ2-7; D is perhaps TRBD1 (5 bases). V shed 4 bases and J shed 0 bases, with 7 bases lying between them. The CDR3 covers 12 residues. Germline lookup yields CDR1 SQVTM and CDR2 ANQGSEA. The CDR3 spells CSVGQSSYEQYF. The CDR3 bases are TGCAGCGTTGGACAGTCCTCCTACGAGCAGTACTTC.

There are many counts of this clonotype. The chain joins TRBV6-6 to TRBJ1-1, with TRBD1 as a possible D gene (5 bases). Per germline, CDR1 MNHNY and CDR2 SVGAGI (reference sequence). V was cut by 6 bases and J by 6 bases, with 23 bases left in between. This CDR3 has 16 residues. As DNA, the CDR3 is TGTGCCAGCAGAAACCTCTTACAGGCCCAAGCGGCTGAAGCTTTCTTT. Translating gives CASRNLLQAQAAEAFF.

The chain combines TRBV24-1 with TRBJ2-5; the match to TRBD1 covers 8 bases. The CDR3 loop spans 16 amino acids. Germline V gives CDR1 KGHDR, CDR2 SFDVKD. The V gene end was trimmed by 1 base and the J gene end by 0 bases; junction bases not matched to a gene: 3. The CDR3 loop is CATSDLGTGDQETQYF. The CDR3 DNA reads TGTGCCACCAGTGATTTAGGGACAGGAGACCAAGAGACCCAGTACTTC.

The rearrangement uses TRBV4-3 and TRBJ2-3, with D possibly matching TRBD2 (6 bases). Germline loops: CDR1 LGHNA, CDR2 YSLEER. This CDR3 is built from 16 residues. V lost 4 bases to trimming and J lost 2 bases, with 16 bases between them. CDR3 nucleotide sequence: TGCGCCAGCAGCCCATCCCGGGACTCTTACACAGATACGCAGTATTTT. It is translated as CASSPSRDSYTDTQYF.

This clonotype was counted only a few times. V and J are TRBV6-2 or TRBV6-3 and TRBJ2-1; the match to TRBD2 covers 8 bases. From germline, CDR1 is MNHEY and CDR2 SVGEGT. The CDR3 contains 16 residues. The trim removed 0 bases at V and 8 bases at J, leaving 9 bases unmatched. CDR3 coding DNA: TGTGCCAGCAGTTACTCGAAGGGACTAGGTATCTATGAGCAGTTCTTC. It specifies CASSYSKGLGIYEQFF.

The chain joins TRBV7-9 to TRBJ2-5; TRBD2 agrees at 9 bases. The J call may be mistaken, given a closer DNA end match to TRBJ2-7. Germline-derived CDR1 and CDR2 are SEHNR and FQNEAQ (reference sequence). This CDR3 has 14 residues. The CDR3: CASTPNSGSHEQYF. CDR3 sequence (DNA): TGTGCCAGCACCCCTAATAGCGGGAGCCACGAGCAGTACTTC.